These 24 T cell receptor beta chains share one sample of origin, sequenced in a study of cytomegalovirus exposure and HLA in healthy donors. The PCR contained 60 Vbeta and 13 Jbeta primers. This table comes from immunoSEQ multiplex PCR, and its TCRdb copy is limited to in-frame clones, with some not included. The sample has tens of thousands of clones, 70% to 80% seen once; the top ten hold around a quarter. Material: PBMCs. Receptors were obtained from a woman in her fifties or sixties in good health and CMV-seropositive.

The chain is built from TRBV7-3 and TRBJ2-3; tentative D call: TRBD2 (6 bases). The CDR3 has 16 residues. V dropped 0 bases and J dropped 6 bases, with 16 bases sitting between them. CDR1 is SGHTA and CDR2 is FQGTGA in the germline V gene. In DNA, the CDR3 is TGTGCCAGCAGCTTAACGGGAACTAGCCCGGGGGATACGCAGTATTTT. Translating gives CASSLTGTSPGDTQYF.

This clone was seen only a few times. The J gene is TRBJ2-3, the V gene TRBV9, with TRBD2 identical over 9 bases. CDR1 is SGDLS and CDR2 is YYNGEE in the germline V gene. The V segment lost 4 bases and the J segment 4 bases; nucleotides outside the gene matches: 4. The CDR3 length is 14 residues. CDR3 in amino acids: CASSQSGRPDTQYF. CDR3 sequence (DNA): TGTGCCAGCAGCCAAAGCGGGAGGCCAGATACGCAGTATTTT.

This chain uses TRBV5-4 with TRBJ2-2; possibly TRBD1 for D (5 bases). V lost 2 bases, J lost 0 bases, and 11 bases lay in between. Germline loops: CDR1 SGHNT, CDR2 YYREEE (reference sequence). The CDR3 totals 16 residues. CDR3 DNA sequence: TGTGCCAGCAGCTTAGGGTCCAGGGCGAACACCGGGGAGCTGTTTTTT. This codes for CASSLGSRANTGELFF. The variable domain in full, completed from reference TRBV5-4 and TRBJ2-2, reads ETGVTQSPTHLIKTRGQQVTLRCSSQSGHNTVSWYQQALGQGPQFIFQYYREEENGRGNFPPRFSGLQFPNYSSELNVNALELDDSALYLCASSLGSRANTGELFFGEGSRLTVL.

The V and J genes are TRBV4-1 and TRBJ2-7; 9 nucleotides agree with TRBD1. CDR1 and CDR2 from the germline V gene are MGHRA and YSYEKL. This CDR3 is 18 amino acids long. Trimming at V came to 2 bases and at J to 2 bases, leaving 13 bases not matched to a gene. Written as DNA, the CDR3 is TGCGCCAGCAGCCAACTCGGACCGGGACAGGGTGTCCCCTACGAGCAGTACTTC. Protein: CASSQLGPGQGVPYEQYF.

CDR3 residues: CSVRGLTSYNEQFF. The DNA of the CDR3 is TGCAGCGTTCGTGGGCTGACCTCCTACAATGAGCAGTTCTTC. The chain carries TRBV29-1 and TRBJ2-1; D is ambiguous. V lost 5 bases and J lost 0, with 11 bases in between. The CDR3 contains 14 residues. Germline V lookup: CDR1 SQVTM, CDR2 ANQGSEA.

This sequence joins TRBV11-3 and TRBJ1-1; 8 nucleotides align to TRBD1. V was pared by 5 bases and J by 3 bases, with 2 bases of the junction left unmatched. Germline CDR1 is SGHNT and CDR2 is YENEEA. The CDR3 consists of 13 residues. The CDR3 reads CASSQQGDTEAFF. CDR3 DNA: TGTGCCAGCAGCCAACAGGGGGACACTGAAGCTTTCTTT.

The table lists this clone with a few counts. Here the CDR3 DNA reads TGTGCCAGCAGTGAAGGGCAGGGGGCGATGGAATATGGCTACACCTTC. It translates to CASSEGQGAMEYGYTF. The J gene is TRBJ1-2, the V gene TRBV6-1, with 8 nucleotides matching TRBD1. V was pared by 1 base and J by 5 bases, with 9 bases of the junction left unmatched. The CDR3 extends over 16 amino acids. Germline V CDR1 and CDR2: MNHNS, SASEGT.

This clone was counted a few times. The chain combines TRBV5-4 with TRBJ2-3; D gene unclear. The germline V gene has CDR1 SGHNT and CDR2 YYREEE (reference sequence). This CDR3 is 14 amino acids long. Trimming took 1 base from V and 1 from J, leaving 7 bases between them. In nucleotides, the CDR3 is TGTGCCAGCAGCTTGTATCAGGGCACAGATACGCAGTATTTT. This codes for CASSLYQGTDTQYF.

The rearrangement uses TRBV6-1 and TRBJ2-7; 9 bases agree with TRBD2. This CDR3 is 13 amino acids long. Germline CDR1 and CDR2: MNHNS and SASEGT. With V trimmed by 6 bases and J by 2 bases, 2 bases remained unmatched. The CDR3 bases are TGTGCCAGCAGGGCTAGCGGGGCCTACGAGCAGTACGTC. It encodes CASRASGAYEQYV.

The V gene is TRBV21-1, the J gene TRBJ2-2; TRBD2, the table's D call, lacks a check against the DNA. TRBV21-1 is assigned pseudogene status. The CDR3 is 18 amino acids. The CDR3 is CASSPDPGRLAVTGELFF. As DNA, the CDR3 is TGTGCCAGCAGCCCCGATCCCGGTCGACTAGCGGTTACCGGGGAGCTGTTTTTT.

J is TRBJ1-2 and V is TRBV9; D is perhaps TRBD1 (6 bases). Germline V gene lookup returns CDR1 SGDLS and CDR2 YYNGEE. This CDR3 spans 14 amino acids. The V end was cut by 3 bases, the J end by 5 bases, with 14 bases between. Here the CDR3 reads CASSEGVLLYGYTF. The CDR3 DNA follows: TGTGCCAGCAGCGAGGGGGTTCTGTTGTATGGCTACACCTTC.

J is TRBJ1-2 and V is TRBV13; TRBD1 matches at 7 bases. Germline CDR1 is PRHDT and CDR2 is FYEKMQ (reference sequence). V trimming: 0 bases; J trimming: 7 bases; junction bases outside the gene matches: 5. The CDR3 spans 14 residues. The CDR3, as DNA: TGTGCCAGCAGCTTAGGAGACAGGGCGAGTGGCTACACCTTC. Its protein product is CASSLGDRASGYTF. The variable domain in full, completed from reference TRBV13 and TRBJ1-2, reads AAGVIQSPRHLIKEKRETATLKCYPIPRHDTVYWYQQGPGQDPQFLISFYEKMQSDKGSIPDRFSAQQFSDYHSELNMSSLELGDSALYFCASSLGDRASGYTFGSGTRLTVV.

In its sample, this clone was seen once. The rearrangement links TRBV13 to TRBJ1-1; unclear D gene. The ends were cut back, 2 bases at V and 0 bases at J, with 7 bases in the middle. CDR1 is PRHDT and CDR2 is FYEKMQ in the germline V gene (reference sequence). The CDR3 loop spans 14 amino acids. The CDR3 loop is CASSLKIMNTEAFF. In DNA, the CDR3 is TGTGCCAGCAGCTTAAAAATCATGAACACTGAAGCTTTCTTT.

The genes are TRBV5-8 and TRBJ2-5; 14 bases are a match to TRBD2. CDR1 is SGHTS and CDR2 is YDEGEE in the germline V gene. V shed 3 bases and J 4 bases; nucleotides not matched to a gene: 5. The CDR3 has 16 residues. CDR3 nucleotides: TGTGCCAGCAGCTCAGCCGGGACTAGCGGGAGAGAGACCCAGTACTTC. Translating gives CASSSAGTSGRETQYF. Full variable domain (missing parts from reference TRBV5-8 and TRBJ2-5): EAGVTQSPTHLIKTRGQQATLRCSPISGHTSVYWYQQALGLGLQFLLWYDEGEERNRGNFPPRFSGRQFPNYSSELNVNALELEDSALYLCASSSAGTSGRETQYFGPGTRLLVL.

The chain is built from TRBV7-6 and TRBJ2-5, with 11 bases fitting TRBD2. The trim removed 0 bases at V and 5 bases at J, leaving 5 bases unmatched. Germline CDR1 reads SGHVS; CDR2 reads FNYEAQ. The CDR3 is 16 residues long. The CDR3 DNA sequence: TGTGCCAGCAGCTTAGCGCCTAGCGGGAGGAGGGAGACCCAGTACTTC. Translated, it gives CASSLAPSGRRETQYF.

On this clone itself: Sequence at one end of the junction differs from germline and may be a read error. The chain couples TRBV7-7 to TRBJ1-1; unclear D gene. The germline V gene encodes CDR1 SSHAT and CDR2 FNYEAQ (reference sequence). The CDR3 sequence is 13 residues long. The CDR3 nucleotides read TGTGCTAGCAGCTTAGGGCAGAACACTGAAGCTTTCTTT. This encodes CASSLGQNTEAFF.

This chain uses TRBV11-2 with TRBJ1-4; 9 positions agree with TRBD1. The CDR3 is 15 amino acids. After removal of 7 bases from V and 7 bases from J, the junction contained 10 bases not matched to a gene. Germline assignment: CDR1 SGHAT and CDR2 FQNNGV. The CDR3 protein is CASTSTGTGSEKLFF. CDR3 nucleotides: TGTGCCAGCACCTCGACCGGGACAGGGTCTGAAAAACTGTTTTTT. Together with reference TRBV11-2 and TRBJ1-4, the CDR3 gives the full variable domain: EAGVAQSPRYKIIEKRQSVAFWCNPISGHATLYWYQQILGQGPKLLIQFQNNGVVDDSQLPKDRFSAERLKGVDSTLKIQPAKLEDSAVYLCASTSTGTGSEKLFFGSGTQLSVL.

With regard to this clone: The junction and the germline gene differ at one end; a read error may be behind it. This sequence joins TRBV2 and TRBJ2-2, with D tentatively TRBD2 (6 bases). This CDR3 contains 15 residues. The germline gives CDR1 SNHLY, CDR2 FYNNEI. CDR3 protein: CASSEESGLHRGAVF. The CDR3 DNA reads as TGTGCCAGCAGTGAAGAAAGCGGGCTACACCGGGGAGCTGTTTTT.

The gene calls are TRBV19 and TRBJ2-2, with 8 bases matching TRBD1. This CDR3 region has 14 residues. Germline V CDR1 and CDR2: LNHDA, SQIVND (reference sequence). Trimming at V came to 7 bases and at J to 3 bases, leaving 4 bases not matched to a gene. CDR3 sequence: CASIPGGHTGELFF. CDR3 nucleotides: TGTGCCAGTATCCCAGGGGGCCACACCGGGGAGCTGTTTTTT.

This rearrangement joins TRBV5-1 to TRBJ2-3; D call uncertain. V was clipped by 4 bases and J by 4 bases, with 10 bases between them. The CDR3 is made up of 13 amino acids. Germline CDR1 is SGHRS and CDR2 is YFSETQ. CDR3 nucleotide sequence: TGCGCCAGCAGCCCTAGAGATGCAGATACGCAGTATTTT. It is translated as CASSPRDADTQYF.

The chain carries TRBV28 and TRBJ1-2, with TRBD1 as a possible D gene (6 bases). The CDR3 length is 14 residues. V was pared by 6 bases and J by 7 bases, with 18 bases between. Germline assignment: CDR1 MDHEN and CDR2 SYDVKM. This CDR3 reads CASSPYQGMGGYTF. The CDR3, as DNA: TGTGCCAGCAGCCCCTACCAGGGGATGGGTGGCTACACCTTC.

This clone has a handful of counts. The gene calls are TRBV5-4 and TRBJ2-3; TRBD2 aligns across 7 bases. Germline CDR1 and CDR2: SGHNT and YYREEE (reference sequence). J was trimmed by 2 bases and V by 0 bases; bases with no gene match: 3. The CDR3 extends over 15 amino acids. Here the CDR3 reads CASSLGGTTTDTQYF. The CDR3 nucleotides are TGTGCCAGCAGCTTGGGCGGGACTACCACAGATACGCAGTATTTT.

The chain couples TRBV6-1 to TRBJ1-2; no clear D. Germline V CDR1 and CDR2: MNHNS, SASEGT. V lost 5 bases and J lost 8, with 21 bases in between. This CDR3 comprises 15 residues. CDR3 nucleotides: TGTGCCAGCAGTCCCCGAGGGTGGGTAATGGAAGGCTACACCTTC. It specifies CASSPRGWVMEGYTF.

Notes on this clone: Mismatch with germline at one junction end may stem from a read error. The chain has TRBV6-5 and TRBJ1-1; 10 bases are a match to TRBD1. Germline V gives CDR1 MNHEY, CDR2 SVGAGI. The CDR3 covers 12 residues. CDR3 in DNA: TGTGCCAGCAGTGCGGACAGGGGGAGACCTCTATTT. It codes for CASSADRGRPLF.